These 17 T cell receptor beta chains originate from one sample sequenced in a study of cytomegalovirus exposure and HLA in healthy donors. Primers: 60 Vbeta forward and 13 Jbeta reverse. This table comes from immunoSEQ multiplex PCR, and its TCRdb copy is limited to in-frame clones, with some not included. In total, the table holds fewer than 150,000 clones. The sequenced sample was PBMCs. All receptors come from a woman between 55 and 75 years old in good health and CMV-seronegative.

The chain combines TRBV7-8 with TRBJ1-5; TRBD1 is a possible D gene (5 bases). Deletions cut 4 bases from V and 4 bases from J, with 11 bases between. CDR3 size: 14 residues. The germline V gene has CDR1 SGHVS and CDR2 FQNEAQ. CDR3 sequence: CASSSQGLNQPQHF. The CDR3 DNA reads as TGTGCCAGCAGCTCTCAGGGATTAAATCAGCCCCAGCATTTT.

The chain has TRBV25-1 and TRBJ2-4; 7 bases fit TRBD2. CDR3 length: 15 residues. Germline CDR1 is MGHDK and CDR2 is SYGVNS. The junction had 4 bases not matched to a gene; V was cut back by 5 bases and J by 0 bases. CDR3 nucleotide sequence: TGTGCCAGCAGTAGACGGGGGGAAGCCAAAAACATTCAGTACTTC. Encoded protein: CASSRRGEAKNIQYF.

The chain joins TRBV5-1 to TRBJ2-1, with a tentative D call TRBD1 (6 bases). CDR3 length: 14 residues. Germline assignment: CDR1 SGHRS and CDR2 YFSETQ. V dropped 0 bases and J dropped 5 bases, with 9 bases sitting between them. This CDR3 reads CASSLADRNNEQFF. For the CDR3, the DNA is TGCGCCAGCAGCTTGGCCGACAGGAACAATGAGCAGTTCTTC.

This rearrangement joins TRBV7-3 to TRBJ1-5, with a weak D call TRBD1 (5 bases). CDR3 length: 16 amino acids. Germline V lookup: CDR1 SGHTA, CDR2 FQGTGA. V gave up 2 bases and J gave up 2 bases, with 13 bases separating them. The CDR3 is CASSLGGAPGNQPQHF. Written as DNA, the CDR3 is TGTGCCAGCAGCTTAGGAGGGGCGCCGGGCAATCAGCCCCAGCATTTT.

The gene calls are TRBV18 and TRBJ2-1, with 9 bases identical to TRBD1. CDR3 length: 15 amino acids. From germline, CDR1 is KGHSH and CDR2 LQKENI. V shed 6 bases, J shed 10 bases, and the junction held 13 bases outside the gene matches. CDR3 in DNA: TGTGCCAGCTCGCGTACCGGGACAGGGTCACACGAGCAGTTCTTC. Translation: CASSRTGTGSHEQFF.

The rearrangement joins TRBV6-4 to TRBJ2-3, with TRBD1 as a possible D gene (5 bases). CDR1 is MRHNA and CDR2 is SNTAGT in the germline V gene. Between the trimmed V and J ends, which lost 6 bases and 0 bases, there was a span of 13 bases. The CDR3 is 15 residues long. Here the CDR3 reads CASRQVIRSTDTQYF. The CDR3 region has the DNA TGTGCCAGCAGACAGGTTATCCGTAGCACAGATACGCAGTATTTT.

This chain connects TRBV6-1 to TRBJ2-7; 10 bases match TRBD1. This CDR3 is 15 amino acids long. Germline CDR1 is MNHNS and CDR2 is SASEGT. V lost 6 bases, J lost 2 bases, and 7 bases stayed unmatched. The DNA of the CDR3 is TGTGCCAGCAGCTCCGGACAGGGGGGCCCCTACGAGCAGTACTTC. This codes for CASSSGQGGPYEQYF.

The chain couples TRBV5-1 to TRBJ2-7, with D maybe TRBD1 (5 bases). The CDR3 is 15 amino acids. V was trimmed by 5 bases and J by 3 bases, leaving 18 bases between them. Germline CDR1 and CDR2: SGHRS and YFSETQ. In nucleotides, the CDR3 is TGCGCCAGCAGTTCTGGGGCTTACTCCTACTACGAGCAGTACTTC. This translates into CASSSGAYSYYEQYF.

The chain employs TRBV4-1 and TRBJ1-4, with TRBD1 matching over 8 bases. The CDR3 is made up of 15 amino acids. V lost 7 bases to trimming and J lost 7 bases; unmatched junction nucleotides: 11. Germline values: CDR1 MGHRA, CDR2 YSYEKL. CDR3 DNA sequence: TGCGCCAGCACGCCGCAGGGGGCGCGGATTGAAAAACTGTTTTTT. Translation gives CASTPQGARIEKLFF.

This chain connects TRBV19 to TRBJ1-1; possibly TRBD1 for D (6 bases). The CDR3 has 13 residues. V lost 7 bases, J lost 0 bases, and 9 bases lay in between. Germline CDR1 is LNHDA and CDR2 is SQIVND (reference sequence). The DNA of the CDR3 is TGTGCCAGTATGGACAGAGTGAACACTGAAGCTTTCTTT. Its protein is CASMDRVNTEAFF.

CDR3 protein: CAIRESSNEQFF. The CDR3 DNA is TGTGCCATCAGGGAGAGCTCAAATGAGCAGTTCTTC. The chain couples TRBV10-3 to TRBJ2-1; unclear D gene. The CDR3 covers 12 residues. CDR1 and CDR2 from the germline V gene are ENHRY and SYGVKD. V was cut by 6 bases and J by 7 bases, with 10 bases left in between.

The chain carries TRBV11-2 and TRBJ2-1; D perhaps matches TRBD2 (5 bases). Germline values: CDR1 SGHAT, CDR2 FQNNGV. Trimming removed 1 base at V and 0 bases at J, with 16 bases between. This CDR3 spans 18 amino acids. The CDR3 nucleotides read TGTGCCAGCAGCTTAGGAGTGGTGGGGAGCAGCTCCTACAATGAGCAGTTCTTC. Its translation is CASSLGVVGSSSYNEQFF.

The rearrangement joins TRBV5-1 to TRBJ1-1; no clear D. V was clipped by 0 bases and J by 1 base, with 7 bases between them. CDR1 and CDR2 (germline): SGHRS, YFSETQ. CDR3 size: 14 residues. CDR3 protein: CASSLEAANTEAFF. CDR3 DNA sequence: TGCGCCAGCAGCTTGGAAGCGGCGAACACTGAAGCTTTCTTT.

The chain links TRBV5-6 to TRBJ2-4, with D perhaps matching TRBD1 (6 bases). Trimming shortened V by 1 base and J by 0 bases, and 20 bases separated the two germline ends. The CDR3 runs 19 residues. Germline V gives CDR1 SGHDT, CDR2 YYEEEE. In DNA, the CDR3 is TGTGCCAGCAGCTTGATTTCGTGGCAGGGGAATGTAGCCAAAAACATTCAGTACTTC. Its translation: CASSLISWQGNVAKNIQYF.

J is TRBJ2-7 and V is TRBV5-1; D remains ambiguous. Germline assignment: CDR1 SGHRS and CDR2 YFSETQ. The CDR3 length is 15 residues. The V gene lost 3 bases and the J gene lost 2 bases, with 15 bases spanning the gap. The CDR3: CASSSSAPRTYEQYF. The CDR3 DNA follows: TGCGCCAGCAGCTCCTCGGCCCCTAGAACCTACGAGCAGTACTTC. Combining the CDR3 with reference TRBV5-1 and TRBJ2-7 gives the whole variable domain KAGVTQTPRYLIKTRGQQVTLSCSPISGHRSVSWYQQTPGQGLQFLFEYFSETQRNKGNFPGRFSGRQFSNSRSEMNVSTLELGDSALYLCASSSSAPRTYEQYFGPGTRLTVT.

V and J are TRBV7-8 and TRBJ1-1; D remains ambiguous. Trimming pared 4 bases from V and 11 bases from J, leaving 14 bases between. Germline values: CDR1 SGHVS, CDR2 FQNEAQ. This CDR3 has 12 amino acids. CDR3 amino acids: CASSSLEGEAFF. CDR3 coding DNA: TGTGCCAGCAGCTCTCTGGAGGGTGAGGCTTTCTTT.

The chain couples TRBV27 to TRBJ2-3, with 12 bases identical to TRBD2. The CDR3 spans 14 residues. Germline CDR1 reads MNHEY; CDR2 reads SMNVEV (reference sequence). Trimming took 10 bases from V and 2 from J; bases not matched to a gene: 4. The CDR3 nucleotides are TGTGCCAACAGGACTAGCGGGGACACAGATACGCAGTATTTT. As protein: CANRTSGDTDTQYF.